Listed below are T cell receptor beta chains from one sample, sequenced in a study of siplizumab effects on memory and regulatory T cells. Profiled with immunoSEQ multiplex PCR; TCRdb holds only in-frame clones, not every one. Of around 100,000 clones in the sample, 85% to 95% are singletons; the top ten hold roughly 1.3%. The sequenced sample was non-Treg CD4+ T cells sorted from blood. The receptors derive from a human donor in good health. CDR3s include the opening cysteine and the closing phenylalanine or tryptophan. D genes are given only for firm matches. Not all rows give a size; the values are once, few, many and, for expanded clones, a class.

clone size	V gene	D gene	J gene	CDR3 DNA	CDR3 protein
-	TRBV2	-	TRBJ1-6	TGTGCCATTGACCCGGGCTCCTATAATTCACCCCTCCACTTT	CAIDPGSYNSPLHF
-	TRBV5-6	-	TRBJ1-3	TGTGCCAGCAGCCGGACGGGCTCTGGAAACACCATATATTTT	CASSRTGSGNTIYF
-	TRBV9	TRBD2	TRBJ2-3	TGTGCCAGCAGCTCGAGGGCGCTAGCGGGGGATACGCAGTATTTT	CASSSRALAGDTQYF
-	TRBV6-1	-	TRBJ2-3	TGTGCCAGCAGTGAATTGCAGGGCACAGATACGCAGTATTTT	CASSELQGTDTQYF
-	TRBV11-2	-	TRBJ2-7	TGTGCCAGCAGCTCGTCAAGAAGCTCCTACGAGCAGTACTTC	CASSSSRSSYEQYF
-	TRBV5-6	TRBD1	TRBJ2-7	TGTGCCAGCAGCCGGGGGACAGGGGTCTTCTACGAGCAGTACTTC	CASSRGTGVFYEQYF
once	TRBV7-9	-	TRBJ2-1	TGTGCCAGCACCCTAGGGGGGAGGGGTGCTTACAATGAGCAGTTCTTC	CASTLGGRGAYNEQFF
-	TRBV5-1	-	TRBJ1-1	TGCGCCAGCAGCCTAACAGGTAACACTGAAGCTTTCTTT	CASSLTGNTEAFF
-	TRBV6-6	-	TRBJ2-2	TGTGCCAGCAGTTACGGACGGAACACCGGGGAGCTGTTTTTT	CASSYGRNTGELFF
once	TRBV19	-	TRBJ1-5	TGTGCCAGTAATGACAGAATCAATCAGCCCCAGCATTTT	CASNDRINQPQHF
-	TRBV5-1	TRBD2	TRBJ2-3	TGCGCCAGCAGCTCCGCCGGGACTAGCCACACAGATACGCAGTATTTT	CASSSAGTSHTDTQYF
-	TRBV30	-	TRBJ2-7	TGTGCCTGGAGTGGGCCCCTCGGCTACGAGCAGTACTTC	CAWSGPLGYEQYF
-	TRBV28	-	TRBJ2-7	TGTGCCAGCAGCCGAGACAGCCCTTACGAGCAGTACTTC	CASSRDSPYEQYF
-	TRBV9	TRBD2	TRBJ2-2	TGTGCCAGCAGCGTAGCTCCGCTAGCGGGAGGAAACGGGGAGCTGTTTTTT	CASSVAPLAGGNGELFF
once	TRBV2	-	TRBJ2-3	TGTGCCAGCAAGGGCGGGTTGAGCACAGATACGCAGTATTTT	CASKGGLSTDTQYF
once	TRBV21-1	-	TRBJ2-3	TGTGCCAGCAGCAAATGTCAGAAAGGGGCTTATTGGACAGATACGCAGTATTTT	CASSKCQKGAYWTDTQYF
-	TRBV6-5	-	TRBJ1-5	TGTGCCAGCAGATCAGGGGGCAATCAGCCCCAGCATTTT	CASRSGGNQPQHF
-	TRBV21-1	-	TRBJ2-1	TGTGCCAGCCAGAGAATGGCAGGGCTCGATGAGCAGTTCTTC	CASQRMAGLDEQFF
-	TRBV27	-	TRBJ1-5	TGTGCCAGCAGTTTATCCGGTACTAGCAATCAGCCCCAGCATTTT	CASSLSGTSNQPQHF
-	TRBV6-6	TRBD1	TRBJ2-7	TGTGCCAGCAGTTTCCGATCACAGGGGTACTACGAGCAGTACTTC	CASSFRSQGYYEQYF
-	TRBV6-6	-	TRBJ1-5	TGTGCCAGCAGTAAAACCAAACAGGGTATTCAGCCCCAGCATTTT	CASSKTKQGIQPQHF
once	TRBV18	-	TRBJ1-2	TGTGCCAGCTCACCACAACAGGTTGACTTATATGGCTACACCTTC	CASSPQQVDLYGYTF
-	TRBV18	-	TRBJ2-3	TGTGCCAGCTCACCGAGACGGGACGCCACAGATACGCAGTATTTT	CASSPRRDATDTQYF
-	TRBV6-5	-	TRBJ2-5	TGTGCCAGCAGTTATACAGGGACCAACCAAGAGACCCAGTACTTC	CASSYTGTNQETQYF
-	TRBV28	TRBD1	TRBJ1-6	TGTGCCAGCAGTTCCGCCGGGACAGGGGACTCACCCCTCCACTTT	CASSSAGTGDSPLHF
once	TRBV7-2	TRBD2	TRBJ2-1	TGTGCCAGCAGCTTAAGAGCGGGAGTCGACAATGAGCAGTTCTTC	CASSLRAGVDNEQFF
-	TRBV6-6	TRBD2	TRBJ2-3	TGTGCCAGCAGTTACGATCGCGGGAGTTTAAATACGCAGTATTTT	CASSYDRGSLNTQYF
-	TRBV7-9	TRBD2	TRBJ2-5	TGTGCCAGCAGCTTAGCGATAAGGGCTAGCGGGAGAGAGACCCAGTACTTC	CASSLAIRASGRETQYF
-	TRBV29-1	-	TRBJ2-5	TGCAGCGTTGTTTGGGTAGGAGAGACACAGTACTTC	CSVVWVGETQYF
-	TRBV5-4	-	TRBJ2-3	TGTGCCAGCAGCCTGGGACAAGGAAAAGATACGCAGTATTTT	CASSLGQGKDTQYF
-	TRBV7-9	-	TRBJ1-3	TGTGCCAGCAGCGGAAGAGGCCAGGATCAGGGGTACACCATATATTTT	CASSGRGQDQGYTIYF
once	TRBV27	-	TRBJ2-5	TGTGCCAGCAGTTCCCCGGCCCAGGGGACCCAGTACTTC	CASSSPAQGTQYF
-	TRBV5-1	-	TRBJ1-2	TGCGCCAGCGGCGATGATTTAACCAGGGGCTACACCTTC	CASGDDLTRGYTF
-	TRBV6-5	-	TRBJ2-7	TGTGCCAGCAGTTACGGACTCCCGACAAAATACGAGCAGTACTTC	CASSYGLPTKYEQYF
-	TRBV25-1	-	TRBJ1-3	TGTGCCAGCAGTGAGGGGGATCCTGGAAACACCATATATTTT	CASSEGDPGNTIYF
-	TRBV6-6	TRBD1	TRBJ2-7	TGTGCCAGCAGTTACCGGGACAGGACCTACGAGCAGTACTTC	CASSYRDRTYEQYF
-	TRBV19	-	TRBJ1-5	TGTGCCAGTAGTATACGCCAGGGCAATCAGCCCCAGCATTTT	CASSIRQGNQPQHF
-	TRBV6-5	TRBD2	TRBJ2-7	TGTGCCAGCAGTTACTCACTGGCGGGGGTCTACGAGCAGTACTTC	CASSYSLAGVYEQYF
-	TRBV18	-	TRBJ2-3	TGTGCCAGCTCAATCTATTTATCAGAGGGTACGCAGTATTTT	CASSIYLSEGTQYF
-	TRBV25-1	TRBD1	TRBJ1-1	TGTGCCAGCAGTGAAAGTGGGGACAGGAGTACTGAAGCTTTCTTT	CASSESGDRSTEAFF
-	TRBV7-2	-	TRBJ1-5	TGTGCCAGCAGCTTAATGTGGGTTCCTCATAGCAATCAGCCCCAGCATTTT	CASSLMWVPHSNQPQHF
-	TRBV18	-	TRBJ1-1	TGTGCCAGCTCACCACAGGGAGTCACTGAAGCTTTCTTT	CASSPQGVTEAFF
-	TRBV6-5	-	TRBJ2-7	TGTGCCAGCAGTCGTAGCCGGGAAACCCACGAGCAGTACTTC	CASSRSRETHEQYF
-	TRBV9	-	TRBJ2-7	TGTGCCAGCAGCGTAGGCCTCCTGGGGGTCAACTACGAGCAGTACTTC	CASSVGLLGVNYEQYF
-	TRBV6-6	-	TRBJ2-5	TGTGCCAGCTCAGGGGTGGAGACCCAGTACTTC	CASSGVETQYF
-	TRBV14	TRBD1	TRBJ2-4	TGTGCCAGCAGCCATTGGGACAGGGAAAAGACACTAGCCAAAAACATTCAGTACTTC	CASSHWDREKTLAKNIQYF
-	TRBV2	TRBD2	TRBJ2-1	TGTGCCAGCATACTAGCGGGAGGCTACAATGAGCAGTTCTTC	CASILAGGYNEQFF
once	TRBV19	-	TRBJ1-1	TGTGCCAGTAGTGCCTCCTCGAGGCGGAACACTGAAGCTTTCTTT	CASSASSRRNTEAFF
-	TRBV5-6	-	TRBJ2-2	TGTGCCAGCAGCCCGGCGGGACGCCGTATCACCGGGGAGCTGTTTTTT	CASSPAGRRITGELFF
-	TRBV5-1	TRBD2	TRBJ2-1	TGCGCCAGCAGCTTGGGACTAGCGGGAGATGGGGAGCAGTTCTTC	CASSLGLAGDGEQFF
-	TRBV28	TRBD2	TRBJ2-3	TGTGCCAGCAGTTATCGGAGCCTAGCGGGAACAGATACGCAGTATTTT	CASSYRSLAGTDTQYF
-	TRBV9	TRBD2	TRBJ2-3	TGTGCCAGCAGCGGACGGCTCGCTAGCGGGAGTACAGATACGCAGTATTTT	CASSGRLASGSTDTQYF
-	TRBV7-2	-	TRBJ1-2	TGTGCCAGCAGCTTAGCGGGCAGGGTAGACTATGGCTACACCTTC	CASSLAGRVDYGYTF
-	TRBV11-2	-	TRBJ2-3	TGTGCCAGCAGCTTACCGGGGGCAATAGATACGCAGTATTTT	CASSLPGAIDTQYF
-	TRBV25-1	TRBD1	TRBJ1-1	TGTGCCAGCAGTGAATTGAAACAGGGGAGGACTGAAGCTTTCTTT	CASSELKQGRTEAFF